This TCR beta chain was obtained from a study of T cell repertoires in cytomegalovirus infection. At the level of the study: Recently identified HLA-C-restricted CMV epitopes were used, and well-studied HLA-B-restricted CMV epitopes were used as well. In public TCR beta signatures, there were indications of both CMV infection and matching HLA type.

Study outcomes and limitations: Cumulated frequencies of public TCR beta families served to identify carriers of CMV plus the relevant HLA. There were HLA-C-restricted CMV-specific TCR beta clonotypes dominating the ex vivo response.

Germline loops: CDR1 MGHRA, CDR2 YSYEKL. Deletions cut 5 bases from V and 5 bases from J, with 10 bases between. The CDR3 extends over 13 amino acids. One entry per CDR3 protein, called by TCRdb with MiXCR from the reads. The profile shows about 920,000 distinct CDR3 sequences, approximately 33% of them singletons. With regard to this clonotype: Its antigen is still unknown.

The sample consisted of cultured CD8+ T cells from PBMCs, taken from culture after CMV antigen stimulation. The chain links TRBV4-1 to TRBJ2-1, with D unresolved. This clonotype was sampled from a human donor in good health (CMV status not recorded). Some clones in this sample may be carry-over from other donors' samples. The CDR3 coding sequence is TGCGCCAGCAGCGAACTTTCAAACAATGAGCAGTTCTTC. Its translation is CASSELSNNEQFF.